This TCR beta chain came from a study of blood T cell repertoires in COVID-19. The V segment lost 0 bases and the J segment 2 bases; nucleotides outside the gene matches: 7. The CDR3 runs 17 residues. CDR1 and CDR2 from the germline V gene are SGHRS and YFSETQ. Authors' processing steps: Reference gene primers were amplified, and this amplification served to estimate nucleated cell counts. Sequencing used immunoSEQ multiplex PCR; TCRdb keeps in-frame clones, though not all of them. V and J calls and clone size are as listed in that table; D and trimming were resolved from the DNA. The table includes 150,000 to 200,000 clones, roughly 79% detected once.

What was sequenced was peripheral blood. This receptor was taken from a woman older than 75 with COVID-19, enrolled during active disease. The chain links TRBV5-1 to TRBJ2-5, with 10 bases fitting TRBD1. This CDR3 is CASSLGSTGGRQETQYF. For the CDR3, the DNA is TGCGCCAGCAGCTTGGGATCGACAGGGGGCAGGCAAGAGACCCAGTACTTC.